A selection of T cell receptor beta chains follows, all from one sample in a study of blood T cells in healthy people across ages. TCRdb redid the calling of the 5' RACE reads with MiXCR, one entry per CDR3 protein. The profile shows hundreds of thousands of distinct CDR3 sequences, over 20% of them singletons. Sequenced sample: blood. Every receptor here comes from a man between 65 and 85 years old in good health. CDR3s include the opening cysteine and the closing phenylalanine or tryptophan. A D gene is named only where the DNA matches it firmly. Clone size is stated in some rows and not others, as once, few, many or a class when expanded.

v_call	d_call	j_call	clone_size	cdr3_aa	cdr3_nt
TRBV18	.	TRBJ2-2	.	CASSLVQTGELFF	TGTGCCAGCTCGTTGGTCCAAACCGGGGAGCTGTTTTTT
TRBV5-1	TRBD1	TRBJ1-2	many	CASSSAGTGLYGYTF	TGCGCCAGCAGCTCGGCCGGGACAGGGCTCTATGGCTACACCTTC
TRBV25-1	TRBD1	TRBJ1-1	.	CASSQGGRTEAFF	TGTGCCAGCAGTCAAGGGGGCCGGACTGAAGCTTTCTTT
TRBV9	.	TRBJ2-5	few	CASSPKEGGQETQYF	TGTGCCAGCAGCCCCAAGGAGGGCGGGCAAGAGACCCAGTACTTC
TRBV20-1	.	TRBJ1-4	.	CSAVEGSTNEKLFF	TGCAGTGCTGTCGAGGGGTCAACTAATGAAAAACTGTTTTTT
TRBV30	.	TRBJ2-2	.	CAWEKGPSTGELFF	TGTGCCTGGGAGAAAGGGCCTTCCACCGGGGAGCTGTTTTTT
TRBV7-3	.	TRBJ2-3	.	CASSRSRDTQYF	TGTGCCAGCAGCCGTTCCAGGGATACGCAGTATTTT
TRBV12-3/TRBV12-4	.	TRBJ2-7	.	CASTNSHRSSYEQYF	TGTGCCAGCACCAACTCCCACAGGAGCTCCTACGAGCAGTACTTC
TRBV20-1	TRBD1	TRBJ2-2	few	CSAPIRGRANTGELFF	TGCAGTGCTCCCATCAGGGGGCGGGCGAACACCGGGGAGCTGTTTTTT
TRBV2	.	TRBJ2-2	few	CASRIHGNTGELFF	TGTGCCAGCAGAATACATGGGAACACCGGGGAGCTGTTTTTT
TRBV9	TRBD1	TRBJ1-2	few	CASSPGTDSFWGYTF	TGTGCCAGCAGCCCCGGGACAGATTCCTTCTGGGGCTACACCTTC
TRBV27	TRBD2	TRBJ2-1	few	CASSFNGRAYEQFF	TGTGCCAGCAGTTTTAACGGGAGGGCCTATGAGCAGTTCTTC
TRBV20-1	.	TRBJ2-1	few	CSARWDVDNEQFF	TGCAGTGCTAGATGGGATGTAGACAATGAGCAGTTCTTC
TRBV5-1	.	TRBJ2-1	few	CASSLGGDTNEQFF	TGCGCCAGCAGCTTAGGAGGGGACACCAATGAGCAGTTCTTC
TRBV28	.	TRBJ2-7	few	CASSPPDTGKREQYF	TGTGCCAGCAGTCCCCCGGACACCGGGAAGCGCGAGCAGTACTTC
TRBV5-5	.	TRBJ1-2	.	CASSLAANYGYTF	TGTGCCAGCAGCTTGGCGGCGAACTATGGCTACACCTTC
TRBV18	.	TRBJ2-3	.	CASSDGQSSTDTQYF	TGTGCCAGTTCGGACGGCCAGTCAAGCACAGATACGCAGTATTTT
TRBV20-1	.	TRBJ1-6	.	CSARAGSSYNSPLHF	TGCAGTGCTAGAGCAGGGAGCTCCTATAATTCACCCCTCCACTTT
TRBV20-1	TRBD1	TRBJ2-3	few	CSADRLTDTQYF	TGCAGTGCGGACAGGCTCACAGATACGCAGTATTTT